The sequence of this T cell receptor (beta chain) was determined in a study of metastatic and nonmetastatic thyroid tumors (dated by TCRdb to 2018 to 2021). Turning to the overall study: Repertoires from peripheral blood and from tumor or nodule tissue samples of malignant and benign thyroid patients were compared. General conclusions and limits of the study: In both blood and tumor samples, malignant tumors were reported to have significantly higher TCR beta diversity than benign nodules.

No patient had received any treatment before thyroid surgery. The study retrospectively analysed patient clinical samples collected from about 2012 to 2019 using T-cell receptor beta sequencing. The CDR3, from cysteine to phenylalanine, totals 15 residues. The CDR3 DNA has 45 bases and is translated from base 1. CDR1 and CDR2 are drawn from the germline V gene: KGHSH, LQKENI. For this clone: There is no known antigen for this receptor. One end of the junction does not line up with germline, which may come from a read error. This sample also contains other DNA sequences that code for the same CDR3.

Library preparation was by PCR. Sequencing relied on an Illumina HiSeq 4000. The TCR beta-chain CDR3 region of each patient was profiled by high-throughput sequencing. The source study handled its data this way. A classifier to discriminate distant-metastatic papillary thyroid cancer patients was built from CDR3 differences across clinicopathological groups. The Shannon index was used to measure repertoire diversity, and the Morisita-Horn index was used to measure how similar tumor and blood repertoires were. TCRdb took the public reads, trimmed them with fastp at Q25, ran MiXCR for clone calling and kept in-frame beta chains. These V and J calls originate from TCRdb's pipeline instead of the authors' own analysis. Across this sample there are 14,000 to 15,000 clones, with under 25% seen only once. Jointly, the top ten make up less than 15% of the sample.

The clonotype comes from a female donor with papillary thyroid cancer or a benign thyroid nodule (not recorded which). Some clones in this sample may be carry-over from other donors' samples. The V and J genes are TRBV18 and TRBJ1-5; the D gene lacks a confident call. The sequenced material came from blood. The DNA is as follows: TGCGCCAGCTCACCCACGTTTGGGCCGGATCAGCCCCAGCATTTT. It is translated as CASSPTFGPDQPQHF.